The 12 T cell receptor beta chains given below trace back to one sample, sequenced in a study of blood T cell repertoires in COVID-19. Profiled with immunoSEQ multiplex PCR; TCRdb holds only in-frame clones, not every one. The sample includes about 100,000 clones, approximately 89% of them seen just once. Sequences were obtained from peripheral blood. These receptors originate from a man between 50 and 59 years old with active COVID-19.

This chain uses TRBV20-1 with TRBJ1-5; TRBD1 agrees at 8 bases. Germline loops: CDR1 DFQATT, CDR2 SNEGSKA (reference sequence). This CDR3 contains 13 residues. V lost 3 bases, J lost 7 bases, and 5 bases stayed unmatched. The CDR3: CSASAGGRQPQHF. For the CDR3, the DNA is TGCAGTGCTAGTGCAGGGGGCAGGCAGCCCCAGCATTTT.

J is TRBJ2-6 and V is TRBV27; TRBD2 matches at 14 bases. CDR3 length: 20 residues. The germline CDR1 and CDR2 sequences are MNHEY and SMNVEV (reference sequence). Trimming took 2 bases from V and 4 from J; bases not matched to a gene: 10. DNA of the CDR3: TGTGCCAGCAGTTTAAAAGTTCCGGGACTAGCGGGAGCCGGGGCCAACGTCCTGACTTTC. Protein sequence: CASSLKVPGLAGAGANVLTF.

The genes are TRBV7-9 and TRBJ2-1; 9 bases agree with TRBD1. This CDR3 is built from 15 residues. Per the germline V gene, CDR1 is SEHNR and CDR2 is FQNEAQ (reference sequence). Trimming at V came to 4 bases and at J to 3 bases, leaving 4 bases not matched to a gene. CDR3 loop: CASSSRDRDYNEQFF. DNA of the CDR3: TGTGCCAGCAGCTCCCGGGACAGGGACTACAATGAGCAGTTCTTC.

CDR3 nucleotides: TGTGCCAGCTCACCAGACAGACACACCGGGGAGCTGTTTTTT. Translating it yields CASSPDRHTGELFF. The chain is built from TRBV18 and TRBJ2-2, with TRBD1 as a possible D gene (5 bases). The germline gives CDR1 KGHSH, CDR2 LQKENI. Trimming took 2 bases from V and 3 from J, leaving 7 bases between them. The CDR3 spans 14 residues.

The chain joins TRBV7-9 to TRBJ2-3, with TRBD2 identical over 7 bases. Germline loops: CDR1 SEHNR, CDR2 FQNEAQ (reference sequence). Trimming removed 4 bases from V and 2 bases from J; junction bases left unmatched: 12. This CDR3 is 17 amino acids long. The CDR3 DNA is TGTGCCAGCAGCTCCAGGAAGCGGGGCTTGAACACAGATACGCAGTATTTT. It yields the protein CASSSRKRGLNTDTQYF.

The chain recombines TRBV5-4 with TRBJ2-7, with unresolved D. V was cut by 6 bases and J by 2 bases, with 15 bases left in between. This CDR3 region has 14 residues. Germline CDR1 is SGHNT and CDR2 is YYREEE (reference sequence). This chain's CDR3 is CASNRQGGTYEQYF. DNA of the CDR3: TGTGCCAGCAACCGCCAAGGCGGAACCTACGAGCAGTACTTC.

This chain joins TRBV7-4 and TRBJ2-7, with D maybe TRBD2 (6 bases). Looked up from germline, CDR1 is SGHVT and CDR2 is SQSDAQ. The CDR3 loop spans 13 amino acids. V was shortened by 8 bases and J by 6 bases, with 17 bases between the two germline ends. The CDR3 loop is CASSGGVRGEQYF. The CDR3 bases are TGTGCCAGCTCCGGCGGGGTTCGGGGCGAGCAGTACTTC.

The rearrangement links TRBV28 to TRBJ2-7, with 8 bases lining up with TRBD1. With V trimmed by 6 bases and J by 4 bases, 14 bases remained unmatched. CDR1 is MDHEN, CDR2 SYDVKM, per germline. This CDR3 spans 16 amino acids. The CDR3 DNA is TGTGCCAGCAGCCTGGCGACAGGGGCAGGAGATTACGAGCAGTACGTC. Protein product: CASSLATGAGDYEQYV.

The J gene is TRBJ1-1, the V gene TRBV7-9; D not resolved. The V end lost 4 bases, the J end lost 1 base, and 10 bases lay between the germline ends. Germline assignment: CDR1 SEHNR and CDR2 FQNEAQ (reference sequence). The CDR3 totals 14 residues. CDR3 in amino acids: CASSYNSGNTEAFF. DNA for the CDR3: TGTGCCAGCAGCTACAATAGCGGGAACACTGAAGCTTTCTTT. Full variable domain (remainder filled in from reference TRBV7-9 and TRBJ1-1): DTGVSQNPRHKITKRGQNVTFRCDPISEHNRLYWYRQTLGQGPEFLTYFQNEAQLEKSRLLSDRFSAERPKGSFSTLEIQRTEQGDSAMYLCASSYNSGNTEAFFGQGTRLTVV.

The J gene is TRBJ1-6, the V gene TRBV14, with D maybe TRBD1 (5 bases). V was trimmed by 5 bases and J by 4 bases, leaving 9 bases between them. Germline CDR1 and CDR2: SGHDN and FVKESK. The CDR3 loop spans 14 amino acids. CDR3: CASSIGGYNSPLHF. The CDR3 DNA reads TGTGCCAGCAGCATCGGGGGTTATAATTCACCCCTCCACTTT.

This clone was seen only once. The V call is TRBV6-5, the J call TRBJ2-2; D uncertain. The germline CDR1 and CDR2 sequences are MNHEY and SVGAGI. The length of the CDR3 is 14 residues. V dropped 2 bases and J dropped 3 bases, with 7 bases sitting between them. The CDR3 coding sequence is TGTGCCAGCAGTTACGGAGCCTACACCGGGGAGCTGTTTTTT. Translating it yields CASSYGAYTGELFF.

The rearrangement links TRBV19 to TRBJ1-5; D is uncertain. Germline CDR1 and CDR2: LNHDA and SQIVND (reference sequence). V gave up 5 bases and J gave up 3 bases, with 8 bases separating them. The CDR3 covers 13 residues. CDR3 amino acids: CASSGVINQPQHF. The DNA of the CDR3 is TGTGCCAGTAGTGGAGTGATCAATCAGCCCCAGCATTTT.